This entry lists 27 T cell receptor beta chains sequenced from one sample in a study of blood T cell repertoires in COVID-19 (TCRdb year 2020). Library prep was done by the immunoSEQ multiplex PCR assay. TCRdb carries this immuneACCESS record with in-frame sequences only. Its versions omit some clonotypes, under half of them owing to an unresolved V gene in the studies checked, with the rest unexplained. Present in this sample are fewer than 85,000 clones, about 85% of which were seen just once. Under 6% of the sample is held by the ten biggest clonotypes. Sequencing input: peripheral blood. The receptor set was obtained from an elderly man with acute or convalescent COVID-19.

The chain recombines TRBV29-1 with TRBJ1-2; 9 positions agree with TRBD1. From germline, CDR1 is SQVTM and CDR2 ANQGSEA. Trimming at V came to 6 bases and at J to 7 bases, leaving 12 bases not matched to a gene. The CDR3 runs 14 residues. Here the CDR3 DNA reads TGCAGCGTAGCTGCCGGGACAGGGATTGGTGGCTACACCTTC. Its translation: CSVAAGTGIGGYTF.

V gene TRBV3-1 (or the pseudogene TRBV3-2) combines with J gene TRBJ1-2; a weak D match, TRBD1 (6 bases). Trimming shortened V by 1 base and J by 4 bases, and 16 bases separated the two germline ends. The CDR3 loop spans 16 amino acids. Germline lookup yields CDR1 LGHDT and CDR2 YNNKEL (reference sequence). The CDR3 protein is CASSQGVGAVGYGYTF. The CDR3 bases are TGTGCCAGCAGCCAAGGTGTGGGGGCGGTAGGCTATGGCTACACCTTC.

V gene TRBV6-5 combines with J gene TRBJ2-1; a weak D match, TRBD1 (6 bases). From germline, CDR1 is MNHEY and CDR2 SVGAGI. Trimming removed 6 bases from V and 5 bases from J, with 14 bases in between. This CDR3 is 14 amino acids long. CDR3 in DNA: TGTGCCAGCAGACAGGGATGGTCAAACAATGAGCAGTTCTTC. Translation: CASRQGWSNNEQFF.

This clone was seen just once. The rearrangement joins TRBV6-2 or TRBV6-3 to TRBJ2-7; possibly TRBD1 for D (6 bases). The germline V and J ends were trimmed by 4 bases and 1 base, with 8 bases remaining between them. The V gene's germline CDR1 is MNHEY and CDR2 SVGEGT. CDR3 length: 13 residues. The CDR3 region has the DNA TGTGCCAGCAGTTCCACAGGGTCCTACGAGCAGTACTTC. It specifies CASSSTGSYEQYF.

This clone was observed a few times. V is TRBV6-2 or TRBV6-3 and J is TRBJ2-1; possibly TRBD1 for D (6 bases). The CDR3 extends over 18 amino acids. Germline V gene lookup returns CDR1 MNHEY and CDR2 SVGEGT. The V end lost 0 bases, the J end lost 5 bases, and 20 bases lay between the germline ends. The CDR3 DNA sequence: TGTGCCAGCAGTTACTCGAGCCTGGGGGCTAGGCTCAACAATGAGCAGTTCTTC. Translated: CASSYSSLGARLNNEQFF.

The gene calls are TRBV19 and TRBJ2-2; D call uncertain. V lost 5 bases and J lost 1, with 11 bases in between. The CDR3 is 15 residues long. The germline V gene encodes CDR1 LNHDA and CDR2 SQIVND (reference sequence). This chain's CDR3 is CASSLYEENTGELFF. The CDR3 DNA is TGTGCCAGTAGTCTCTACGAAGAGAACACCGGGGAGCTGTTTTTT. Full variable domain (rest looked up from reference TRBV19 and TRBJ2-2): DGGITQSPKYLFRKEGQNVTLSCEQNLNHDAMYWYRQDPGQGLRLIYYSQIVNDFQKGDIAEGYSVSREKKESFPLTVTSAQKNPTAFYLCASSLYEENTGELFFGEGSRLTVL.

The chain has TRBV27 and TRBJ2-1; 8 nucleotides match TRBD2. The CDR3 is made up of 16 amino acids. Trimming removed 1 base from V and 4 bases from J; junction bases left unmatched: 6. Germline V gives CDR1 MNHEY, CDR2 SMNVEV (reference sequence). The CDR3 reads CASSLYTSGTYNEQFF. The CDR3 DNA follows: TGTGCCAGCAGTTTATATACTAGCGGAACGTACAATGAGCAGTTCTTC.

The rearrangement uses TRBV19 and TRBJ1-6; D not certain. V lost 4 bases to trimming and J lost 0 bases, with 10 bases between them. The CDR3 consists of 16 residues. Germline loops: CDR1 LNHDA, CDR2 SQIVND (reference sequence). The CDR3 region has the DNA TGTGCCAGTAGTAGGCCAGGCCTCTCCTATAATTCACCCCTCCACTTT. Amino acid sequence: CASSRPGLSYNSPLHF.

The J gene is TRBJ1-1, the V gene TRBV6-5, with a tentative D call TRBD1 (6 bases). The germline gives CDR1 MNHEY, CDR2 SVGAGI. The CDR3 spans 12 residues. The V end lost 11 bases, the J end lost 4 bases, and 14 bases lay between the germline ends. In DNA form, the CDR3 reads TGTGCCTGCAAGGGGGTCGGCACTGAAGCTTTCTTT. This encodes CACKGVGTEAFF.

The V gene is TRBV7-3, the J gene TRBJ2-3; perhaps TRBD1 as D (5 bases). CDR1 and CDR2 (germline): SGHTA, FQGTGA. V gave up 2 bases and J gave up 0 bases, with 9 bases separating them. CDR3 length: 15 amino acids. The CDR3 region is CASSLLGQSTDTQYF. As DNA, the CDR3 is TGTGCCAGCAGCTTACTGGGGCAGAGCACAGATACGCAGTATTTT. The full variable domain, with the rest looked up from reference TRBV7-3 and TRBJ2-3, is GAGVSQTPSNKVTEKGKYVELRCDPISGHTALYWYRQSLGQGPEFLIYFQGTGAADDSGLPNDRFFAVRPEGSVSTLKIQRTERGDSAVYLCASSLLGQSTDTQYFGPGTRLTVL.

J is TRBJ1-4 and V is TRBV27, with 7 positions matching TRBD1. Germline V gene lookup returns CDR1 MNHEY and CDR2 SMNVEV (reference sequence). The junction had 8 bases not matched to a gene; V was cut back by 8 bases and J by 2 bases. The CDR3 contains 15 residues. CDR3 nucleotide sequence: TGTGCCAGCGGAGAAAGGGGGCGGACTAATGAAAAACTGTTTTTT. The encoded protein is CASGERGRTNEKLFF.

The rearrangement links TRBV7-2 to TRBJ1-6; TRBD1 matches 8 bases. Losses at the gene ends were 5 bases for V and 10 bases for J; bases not matched to a gene: 13. The CDR3 sequence is 16 residues long. Germline lookup yields CDR1 SGHTA and CDR2 FQGNSA. The CDR3 nucleotides are TGTGCCAGCAGCGCCGCCGGACAGGGCGTCGGGTCACCCCTCCACTTT. This codes for CASSAAGQGVGSPLHF.

The chain recombines TRBV6-2 or TRBV6-3 with TRBJ2-4; 7 bases line up with TRBD2. The CDR3 runs to 15 residues. Germline CDR1 and CDR2: MNHEY and SVGEGT. Trimming removed 4 bases from V and 4 bases from J; junction bases left unmatched: 7. The CDR3 region is CASSFRGLLKNIQYF. In DNA form, the CDR3 reads TGTGCCAGCAGTTTCCGGGGACTACTTAAAAACATTCAGTACTTC.

The V gene is TRBV19, the J gene TRBJ1-5; no clear D. The CDR3 spans 15 residues. V was cut by 6 bases and J by 8 bases, with 20 bases left in between. The V gene's germline CDR1 is LNHDA and CDR2 SQIVND (reference sequence). In nucleotides, the CDR3 is TGTGCCAGTAGGTTCAAGGAAGACCTCGGGAAGCCCCAGCATTTT. Translating it yields CASRFKEDLGKPQHF.

This chain uses TRBV5-5 with TRBJ2-7, with TRBD1 identical over 8 bases. The CDR3 is 14 residues long. Germline V gives CDR1 SGHKS, CDR2 YYEKEE (reference sequence). V was clipped by 3 bases and J by 5 bases; unmatched bases: 7. The CDR3, as DNA: TGTGCCAGCAGCTCAGACAGGGGAACTAACGAGCAGTACTTC. Protein sequence: CASSSDRGTNEQYF.

This rearrangement joins TRBV23-1 to TRBJ1-5; 8 nucleotides match TRBD1. TRBV23-1 is treated as an ORF (open reading frame) with a function not yet certain. The CDR3 consists of 15 residues. Losses at the gene ends were 0 bases for V and 5 bases for J; bases not matched to a gene: 3. CDR3 protein: CASSQSKQGDQPQHF. The CDR3 nucleotides read TGCGCCAGCAGTCAATCGAAACAGGGGGATCAGCCCCAGCATTTT.

The CDR3 region is CAISESGGHARSYEQYF. In DNA, the CDR3 is TGTGCCATCAGTGAGTCGGGTGGGCACGCCCGTTCCTACGAGCAGTACTTC. This chain connects TRBV10-3 to TRBJ2-7; D remains unclear. There are 17 residues in the CDR3. Germline lookup yields CDR1 ENHRY and CDR2 SYGVKD. V shed 0 bases and J shed 1 base, with 16 bases lying between them.

This clone was picked up a small number of times. CDR3 residues: CASSLGTSGRRVGNEQFF. Written as DNA, the CDR3 is TGTGCCAGCAGCTTGGGGACTAGCGGGAGAAGGGTGGGAAATGAGCAGTTCTTC. The genes are TRBV7-2 and TRBJ2-1; TRBD2 matches 14 bases. With V trimmed by 3 bases and J by 7 bases, 11 bases remained unmatched. Germline lookup yields CDR1 SGHTA and CDR2 FQGNSA. The CDR3 is 18 residues long.

The chain recombines TRBV19 with TRBJ1-6, with TRBD1 matching 10 bases. CDR1 is LNHDA and CDR2 is SQIVND in the germline V gene (reference sequence). The trim removed 4 bases at V and 7 bases at J, leaving 7 bases unmatched. This CDR3 spans 16 amino acids. For the CDR3, the DNA is TGTGCCAGTAGTAAGGGACGGGGACAGGGGAATTCACCCCTCCACTTT. This translates into CASSKGRGQGNSPLHF.

This clone was found once. V is TRBV3-1 (or the pseudogene TRBV3-2) and J is TRBJ2-1; the match to TRBD2 covers 7 bases. Per the germline V gene, CDR1 is LGHDT and CDR2 is YNNKEL (reference sequence). The CDR3 runs 16 residues. The trim removed 0 bases at V and 7 bases at J, leaving 9 bases unmatched. The CDR3 DNA follows: TGTGCCAGCAGCCAAGATGGTAGCGGGTCGAGGAATGAGCAGTTCTTC. Its translation is CASSQDGSGSRNEQFF.

The chain couples TRBV6-5 to TRBJ2-3; a weak D match, TRBD1 (5 bases). Germline V lookup: CDR1 MNHEY, CDR2 SVGAGI. Trimming removed 6 bases from V and 4 bases from J, with 11 bases in between. This CDR3 spans 13 amino acids. Written as DNA, the CDR3 is TGTGCCAGCAGGGCTCAAGGGGCAGATACGCAGTATTTT. Protein sequence: CASRAQGADTQYF.

About this clone itself: The sample has other DNA sequences that encode this CDR3 too. The chain joins TRBV5-1 to TRBJ1-4; D is uncertain. The germline V gene encodes CDR1 SGHRS and CDR2 YFSETQ. Between the trimmed V and J ends, which lost 5 bases and 0 bases, there was a span of 8 bases. There are 14 residues in the CDR3. In nucleotides, the CDR3 is TGCGCCAGCAGTGGAGGTACAACTAATGAAAAACTGTTTTTT. It translates to CASSGGTTNEKLFF.

V gene TRBV18 combines with J gene TRBJ2-1; 11 bases agree with TRBD2. The CDR3 spans 16 residues. The germline V gene has CDR1 KGHSH and CDR2 LQKENI. V shed 0 bases and J 7 bases; nucleotides not matched to a gene: 5. CDR3 in DNA: TGTGCCAGCTCACCACCGGGGACTAGCGGCCCTAATGAGCAGTTCTTC. Protein product: CASSPPGTSGPNEQFF. Complete variable domain (other parts from reference TRBV18 and TRBJ2-1): NAGVMQNPRHLVRRRGQEARLRCSPMKGHSHVYWYRQLPEEGLKFMVYLQKENIIDESGMPKERFSAEFPKEGPSILRIQQVVRGDSAAYFCASSPPGTSGPNEQFFGPGTRLTVL.

The rearrangement uses TRBV4-3 and TRBJ1-4, with 11 bases identical to TRBD1. The CDR3 has 16 residues. CDR1 and CDR2 from the germline V gene are LGHNA and YSLEER. Trimming cost V 2 bases and J 8 bases; bases outside gene matches: 7. The CDR3 region is CASSQPGQGASEKLFF. The CDR3 bases are TGCGCCAGCAGCCAACCCGGACAGGGGGCTTCGGAAAAACTGTTTTTT.

The V and J genes are TRBV21-1 and TRBJ2-1; the D call of TRBD2 is as the table states it, not checked on the DNA. TRBV21-1 is marked as a pseudogene. The length of the CDR3 is 15 residues. The CDR3 nucleotides are TGTGCCAGCAGCCCAGGGAGGCTTTCGGGGGATGAGCAGTTCTTC. Protein sequence: CASSPGRLSGDEQFF.

The CDR3 sequence is CASSFPTGSYGYTF. For the CDR3, the DNA is TGTGCCAGCAGCTTCCCTACCGGGAGCTATGGCTACACCTTC. The rearrangement links TRBV7-9 to TRBJ1-2; no definite D call. CDR1 is SEHNR, CDR2 FQNEAQ, per germline (reference sequence). V lost 3 bases to trimming and J lost 4 bases, with 12 bases between them. This CDR3 has 14 residues. The variable domain in full, with the rest retrieved from reference TRBV7-9 and TRBJ1-2, is DTGVSQNPRHKITKRGQNVTFRCDPISEHNRLYWYRQTLGQGPEFLTYFQNEAQLEKSRLLSDRFSAERPKGSFSTLEIQRTEQGDSAMYLCASSFPTGSYGYTFGSGTRLTVV.

The rearrangement links TRBV13 to TRBJ2-7; 8 positions agree with TRBD1. The CDR3 runs 15 residues. V lost 4 bases and J lost 4; bases outside the gene matches: 9. Germline V gene data show CDR1 as PRHDT and CDR2 as FYEKMQ (reference sequence). Here the CDR3 DNA reads TGTGCCAGCAGCTCGAGGACAGGGAACGTTTACGAGCAGTACTTC. Protein sequence: CASSSRTGNVYEQYF.